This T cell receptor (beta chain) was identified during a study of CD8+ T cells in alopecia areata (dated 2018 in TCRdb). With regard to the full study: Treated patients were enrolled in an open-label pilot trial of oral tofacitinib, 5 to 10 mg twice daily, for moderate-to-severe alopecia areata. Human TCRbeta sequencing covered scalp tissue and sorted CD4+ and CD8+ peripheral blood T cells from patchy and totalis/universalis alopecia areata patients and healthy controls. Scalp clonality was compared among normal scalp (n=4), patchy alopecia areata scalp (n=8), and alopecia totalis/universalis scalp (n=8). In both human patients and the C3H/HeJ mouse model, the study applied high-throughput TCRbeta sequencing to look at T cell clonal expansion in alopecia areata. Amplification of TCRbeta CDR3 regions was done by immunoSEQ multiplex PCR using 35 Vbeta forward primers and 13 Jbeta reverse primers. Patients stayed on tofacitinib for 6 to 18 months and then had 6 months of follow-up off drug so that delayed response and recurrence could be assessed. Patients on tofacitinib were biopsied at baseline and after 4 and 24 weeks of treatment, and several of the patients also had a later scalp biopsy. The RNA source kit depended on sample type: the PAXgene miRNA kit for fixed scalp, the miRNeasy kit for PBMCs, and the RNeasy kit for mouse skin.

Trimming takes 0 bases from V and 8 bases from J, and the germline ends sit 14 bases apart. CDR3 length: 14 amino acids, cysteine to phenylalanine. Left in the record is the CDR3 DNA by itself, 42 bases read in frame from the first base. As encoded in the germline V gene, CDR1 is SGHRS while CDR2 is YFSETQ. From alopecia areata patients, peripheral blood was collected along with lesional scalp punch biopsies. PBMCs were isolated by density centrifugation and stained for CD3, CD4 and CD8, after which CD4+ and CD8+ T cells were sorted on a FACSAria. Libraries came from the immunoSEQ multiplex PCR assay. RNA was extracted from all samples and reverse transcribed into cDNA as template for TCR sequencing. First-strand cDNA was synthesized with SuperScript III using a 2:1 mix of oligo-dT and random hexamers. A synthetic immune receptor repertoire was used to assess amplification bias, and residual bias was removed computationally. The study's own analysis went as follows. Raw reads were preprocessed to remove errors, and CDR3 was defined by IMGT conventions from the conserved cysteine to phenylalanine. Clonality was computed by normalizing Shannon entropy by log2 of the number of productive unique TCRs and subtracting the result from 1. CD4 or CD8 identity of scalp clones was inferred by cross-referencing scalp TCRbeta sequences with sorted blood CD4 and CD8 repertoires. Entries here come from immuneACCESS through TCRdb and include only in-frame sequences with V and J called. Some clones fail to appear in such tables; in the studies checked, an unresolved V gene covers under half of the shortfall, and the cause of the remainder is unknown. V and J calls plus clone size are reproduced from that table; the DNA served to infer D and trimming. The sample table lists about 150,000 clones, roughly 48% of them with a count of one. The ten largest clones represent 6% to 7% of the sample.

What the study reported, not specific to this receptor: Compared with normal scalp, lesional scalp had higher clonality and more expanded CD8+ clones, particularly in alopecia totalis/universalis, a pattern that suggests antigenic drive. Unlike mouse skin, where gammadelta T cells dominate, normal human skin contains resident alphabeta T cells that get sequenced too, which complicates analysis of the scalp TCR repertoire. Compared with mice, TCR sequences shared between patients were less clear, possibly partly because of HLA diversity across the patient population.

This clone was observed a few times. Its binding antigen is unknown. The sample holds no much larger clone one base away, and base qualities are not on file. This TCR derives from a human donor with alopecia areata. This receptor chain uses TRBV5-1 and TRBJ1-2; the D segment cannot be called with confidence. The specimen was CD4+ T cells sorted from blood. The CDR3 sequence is CASSLERGSSGYTF. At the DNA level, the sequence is TGCGCCAGCAGCTTGGAACGGGGATCGTCGGGCTACACCTTC.